This T cell receptor delta chain was found in a study of gamma-delta chains in newborns, infants, children. Study in general: Microbial exposure reportedly drives polyclonal innate γδ T cell expansion after birth.

Only a few counts were recorded for this clone. TCRdb repeated clone calling on the reads with CATT. The sample lists some 10,000 delta-chain clones, approximately 9.5% seen once, with approximately 9% in the top ten. CDR3 size: 19 residues. Germline trimming cut 1 base from V and 4 bases from J; bases unmatched to any gene: 17. Germline values: CDR1 GEAIGNYY, CDR2 EKD. The specimen sequenced was blood. This chain uses TRDV2 with TRDJ1; 10 nucleotides line up with TRDD3. This receptor was identified in a child who was a newborn, infant or young child, either healthy, febrile or measles-vaccinated (not recorded which). The CDR3 protein is CACDTLLGDRRREGDKLIF. Written as DNA, the CDR3 is TGTGCCTGTGACACTTTACTGGGGGATCGCCGCCGGGAGGGCGATAAACTCATCTTT.